What follows are 30 T cell receptor beta chains derived from one specimen sequenced in a study of blood T cell repertoires in COVID-19. Profiling relied on immunoSEQ multiplex PCR, and the TCRdb table lists in-frame clones only, not all of them. The sample has approximately 220,000 clones, roughly 91% seen once; the top ten hold around 3.7%. Material: PBMCs or T cells enriched from blood (not recorded which). These receptors were taken from a woman aged 25 to 45 with acute COVID-19.

The chain recombines TRBV27 with TRBJ1-4; 7 positions agree with TRBD1. CDR3 length: 14 amino acids. Germline V lookup: CDR1 MNHEY, CDR2 SMNVEV (reference sequence). J lost 4 bases, V lost 5 bases, and 4 bases had no gene match. CDR3 region: CASSPGGFNEKLFF. CDR3 in DNA: TGTGCCAGCAGTCCAGGGGGGTTTAATGAAAAACTGTTTTTT.

The chain is built from TRBV7-9 and TRBJ1-1, with TRBD1 matching over 8 bases. Germline loops: CDR1 SEHNR, CDR2 FQNEAQ (reference sequence). The CDR3 is 14 amino acids. Trimming at V came to 4 bases and at J to 10 bases, leaving 11 bases not matched to a gene. The CDR3 DNA follows: TGTGCCAGCAGCTGGGGACAGGCGGAAGGTGCAGCTTTCTTT. Translating it yields CASSWGQAEGAAFF.

V usage is TRBV5-1 and J usage is TRBJ1-5; 8 bases are shared with TRBD1. Germline V gene data show CDR1 as SGHRS and CDR2 as YFSETQ. CDR3 length: 17 amino acids. The J segment lost 0 bases and the V segment lost 0 bases, leaving 5 bases of the junction unmatched. The CDR3 bases are TGCGCCAGCAGCTTGGGCGGACAGGGATATAGCAATCAGCCCCAGCATTTT. Amino acid sequence: CASSLGGQGYSNQPQHF.

In this sample, this clone turned up a few times. The rearrangement links TRBV14 to TRBJ1-3, with D possibly being TRBD1 (5 bases). The CDR3 has 17 residues. Trimming removed 4 bases from V and 0 bases from J, with 16 bases in between. Germline CDR1 SGHDN, CDR2 FVKESK. In DNA, the CDR3 is TGTGCCAGCAGCCTCCGGGCGGGAGACAGCTCTGGAAACACCATATATTTT. Translated, it gives CASSLRAGDSSGNTIYF.

The genes are TRBV5-1 and TRBJ2-7; 8 nucleotides match TRBD1. The V segment lost 3 bases and the J segment 0 bases; nucleotides outside the gene matches: 14. From germline, CDR1 is SGHRS and CDR2 YFSETQ. This CDR3 is built from 18 residues. CDR3 coding DNA: TGCGCCAGCAGCTCGGATTACCGACAGGGGACCAACTCCTACGAGCAGTACTTC. Amino acid sequence: CASSSDYRQGTNSYEQYF.

The V gene is TRBV4-2, the J gene TRBJ2-1; possibly TRBD2 for D (7 bases). V lost 1 base, J lost 6 bases, and 19 bases lay in between. Per the germline V gene, CDR1 is LGHNA and CDR2 is YNFKEQ. This CDR3 contains 17 residues. CDR3 in amino acids: CASSQVGGRGAGNEQFF. As DNA, the CDR3 is TGTGCCAGCAGCCAAGTTGGGGGACGGGGGGCCGGCAATGAGCAGTTCTTC.

This chain uses TRBV6-5 with TRBJ2-1, with TRBD1 matching over 9 bases. Germline CDR1 reads MNHEY; CDR2 reads SVGAGI. V dropped 6 bases and J dropped 5; count of bases not matched to a gene: 8. The CDR3 loop spans 15 amino acids. CDR3 amino acids: CASRARDREHNEQFF. The CDR3 region has the DNA TGTGCCAGCAGAGCGCGGGACAGGGAACACAATGAGCAGTTCTTC.

The chain combines TRBV7-2 with TRBJ1-3, with D perhaps TRBD1 (6 bases). Looked up from germline, CDR1 is SGHTA and CDR2 is FQGNSA. The CDR3 is made up of 15 amino acids. V lost 4 bases and J lost 0, with 10 bases in between. The DNA for the CDR3 is TGTGCCAGCAGCTCCCGGGACATCTCTGGAAACACCATATATTTT. It codes for CASSSRDISGNTIYF.

The gene calls are TRBV7-2 and TRBJ1-5, with a weak D call TRBD1 (6 bases). Germline CDR1 is SGHTA and CDR2 is FQGNSA. The CDR3 has 16 residues. Trimming left V 5 bases short and J 5 bases short, with 19 bases between. The CDR3, as DNA: TGTGCCAGCAGCCTACAATCCCGGGACATTCATCAGCCCCAGCATTTT. This translates into CASSLQSRDIHQPQHF.

The rearrangement joins TRBV27 to TRBJ2-2; no clear D. The CDR3 is made up of 17 amino acids. V lost 3 bases and J 0 bases, leaving 14 bases between the germline ends. The germline V gene has CDR1 MNHEY and CDR2 SMNVEV (reference sequence). Written as DNA, the CDR3 is TGTGCCAGCAGTTTTGAAATCGTCCCGGCGAACACCGGGGAGCTGTTTTTT. Its translation: CASSFEIVPANTGELFF.

The rearrangement uses TRBV10-3 and TRBJ2-5; possible D gene TRBD1, 5 bases. This CDR3 contains 13 residues. Between the trimmed V and J ends, which lost 5 bases and 5 bases, there was a span of 12 bases. Germline lookup yields CDR1 ENHRY and CDR2 SYGVKD. This chain's CDR3 is CAISSRGSETQYF. CDR3 DNA sequence: TGTGCCATCAGTTCAAGGGGAAGCGAGACCCAGTACTTC.

The chain recombines TRBV21-1 with TRBJ2-3; the D call of TRBD2 is as the table states it, not checked on the DNA. TRBV21-1 is designated a pseudogene. CDR3 length equals 16 residues. As DNA, the CDR3 is TGTGCCAGCAGCAAAGCCCAGGAGGGGTGGGCAGATACGCAGTATTTT. This translates into CASSKAQEGWADTQYF.

For this clone: This clone may be a read error of a much larger clone one base away. This sequence joins TRBV7-2 and TRBJ1-1; D not certain. The V gene lost 1 base and the J gene lost 1 base, with 4 bases spanning the gap. Germline values: CDR1 SGHTA, CDR2 FQGNSA. The CDR3 is made up of 13 amino acids. The CDR3 protein is CASSLDRNTEAFF. In DNA, the CDR3 is TGTGCCAGCAGCTTAGACAGGAACACTGAAGCTTTCTTT.

The chain has TRBV6-2 or TRBV6-3 and TRBJ2-1; 8 bases are shared with TRBD1. This CDR3 contains 15 residues. The J segment lost 8 bases and the V segment lost 4 bases, leaving 10 bases of the junction unmatched. Germline-derived CDR1 and CDR2 are MNHEY and SVGEGT. Written as DNA, the CDR3 is TGTGCCAGCAGTTGGGACAGGCTTATACATGATGAGCAGTTCTTC. Amino acid sequence: CASSWDRLIHDEQFF.

The chain employs TRBV5-6 and TRBJ1-1, with 7 bases aligning to TRBD1. The junction had 7 bases not matched to a gene; V was cut back by 1 base and J by 1 base. The CDR3 sequence is 16 residues long. Germline CDR1 SGHDT, CDR2 YYEEEE. The CDR3 here is CASSLYTAGGNTEAFF. The CDR3 DNA is TGTGCCAGCAGCTTGTATACGGCAGGGGGGAACACTGAAGCTTTCTTT.

The CDR3 here is CASSRDSTSDEKLFF. The CDR3 DNA follows: TGTGCCAGCTCTAGAGACAGTACATCCGATGAAAAACTGTTTTTT. The chain uses TRBV18 and TRBJ1-4, with a weak D call TRBD1 (5 bases). CDR3 length: 15 amino acids. Germline CDR1 reads KGHSH; CDR2 reads LQKENI. V was trimmed by 6 bases and J by 6 bases, leaving 17 bases between them. Complete variable domain (other parts from reference TRBV18 and TRBJ1-4): NAGVMQNPRHLVRRRGQEARLRCSPMKGHSHVYWYRQLPEEGLKFMVYLQKENIIDESGMPKERFSAEFPKEGPSILRIQQVVRGDSAAYFCASSRDSTSDEKLFFGSGTQLSVL.

The chain is built from TRBV9 and TRBJ2-2, with a tentative D call TRBD1 (6 bases). Germline CDR1 reads SGDLS; CDR2 reads YYNGEE. V gave up 0 bases and J gave up 6 bases, with 18 bases separating them. The CDR3 covers 17 residues. The CDR3 DNA reads as TGTGCCAGCAGCGTAGCTGGGGGCGGAATTGGAGCCGGGGAGCTGTTTTTT. Its protein product is CASSVAGGGIGAGELFF.

The chain carries TRBV7-9 and TRBJ1-4, with D perhaps matching TRBD1 (6 bases). V was cut by 5 bases and J by 3 bases, with 13 bases left in between. Germline CDR1 and CDR2: SEHNR and FQNEAQ (reference sequence). This CDR3 has 15 amino acids. CDR3 bases: TGTGCCAGCAGCCAGGGGAGGGGGTCTAATGAAAAACTGTTTTTT. It is translated as CASSQGRGSNEKLFF.

The chain is built from TRBV7-2 and TRBJ1-1, with 7 bases fitting TRBD1. The germline V gene has CDR1 SGHTA and CDR2 FQGNSA. The CDR3 spans 14 residues. After removal of 5 bases from V and 5 bases from J, the junction contained 8 bases not matched to a gene. CDR3 nucleotide sequence: TGTGCCAGCAGCCTGACAGGGCTGGGGACTGAAGCTTTCTTT. This codes for CASSLTGLGTEAFF.

V gene TRBV5-1 combines with J gene TRBJ2-3; TRBD2 matches at 10 bases. CDR1 is SGHRS and CDR2 is YFSETQ in the germline V gene. The CDR3 spans 17 residues. The ends lost 0 bases at V and 4 bases at J; junction bases unmatched: 8. CDR3 in DNA: TGCGCCAGCAGCTTGGGTGGATCTAGCGGGGGCTCAGATACGCAGTATTTT. It is translated as CASSLGGSSGGSDTQYF. Drawing the rest from reference TRBV5-1 and TRBJ2-3, the complete variable domain is KAGVTQTPRYLIKTRGQQVTLSCSPISGHRSVSWYQQTPGQGLQFLFEYFSETQRNKGNFPGRFSGRQFSNSRSEMNVSTLELGDSALYLCASSLGGSSGGSDTQYFGPGTRLTVL.

The CDR3 sequence: CASSWGDTGAGGYGYTF. The CDR3 nucleotides are TGCGCCAGCAGCTGGGGGGATACAGGGGCAGGCGGCTATGGCTACACCTTC. The chain links TRBV5-1 to TRBJ1-2; 7 positions match TRBD1. Looked up from germline, CDR1 is SGHRS and CDR2 is YFSETQ. The CDR3 totals 17 residues. V gave up 3 bases and J gave up 4 bases; unmatched junction bases: 15. Based on the CDR3 plus reference TRBV5-1 and TRBJ1-2, the full variable domain is KAGVTQTPRYLIKTRGQQVTLSCSPISGHRSVSWYQQTPGQGLQFLFEYFSETQRNKGNFPGRFSGRQFSNSRSEMNVSTLELGDSALYLCASSWGDTGAGGYGYTFGSGTRLTVV.

The chain is built from TRBV5-4 and TRBJ1-1; maybe TRBD1 (5 bases). Trimming shortened V by 4 bases and J by 0 bases, and 19 bases separated the two germline ends. The CDR3 totals 17 residues. CDR1 is SGHNT and CDR2 is YYREEE in the germline V gene (reference sequence). The CDR3 DNA reads as TGTGCCAGCAGCCGTGGGTTGGTTGGCAGGGTGAACACTGAAGCTTTCTTT. The encoded protein is CASSRGLVGRVNTEAFF.

V gene TRBV29-1 combines with J gene TRBJ1-1; D might be TRBD1 (6 bases). Trimming removed 7 bases at V and 0 bases at J, with 12 bases between. The V gene's germline CDR1 is SQVTM and CDR2 ANQGSEA. The CDR3 is 13 amino acids. As DNA, the CDR3 is TGCAGCGGTGAGGGGGGAATGAACACTGAAGCTTTCTTT. Its translation is CSGEGGMNTEAFF.

The chain links TRBV5-1 to TRBJ2-1; D gene ambiguous. V lost 0 bases and J 4 bases, leaving 5 bases between the germline ends. The germline CDR1 and CDR2 sequences are SGHRS and YFSETQ. This CDR3 contains 13 residues. CDR3 bases: TGCGCCAGCAGCTTGGACATATACAATGAGCAGTTCTTC. Amino acids: CASSLDIYNEQFF. The full variable domain, its missing parts supplied by reference TRBV5-1 and TRBJ2-1, is KAGVTQTPRYLIKTRGQQVTLSCSPISGHRSVSWYQQTPGQGLQFLFEYFSETQRNKGNFPGRFSGRQFSNSRSEMNVSTLELGDSALYLCASSLDIYNEQFFGPGTRLTVL.

This clone was observed a handful of times. The CDR3: CSVHGGTGGANTIYF. In DNA form, the CDR3 reads TGCAGCGTCCATGGCGGGACAGGGGGAGCAAACACCATATATTTT. The chain links TRBV29-1 to TRBJ1-3, with TRBD1 identical over 11 bases. The J segment lost 6 bases and the V segment lost 6 bases, leaving 10 bases of the junction unmatched. Germline values: CDR1 SQVTM, CDR2 ANQGSEA. The CDR3 is 15 amino acids.

The V call is TRBV5-8, the J call TRBJ1-1; 7 positions agree with TRBD1. Germline V lookup: CDR1 SGHTS, CDR2 YDEGEE. The CDR3 totals 16 residues. Losses at the gene ends were 0 bases for V and 7 bases for J; bases not matched to a gene: 12. Here the CDR3 reads CASSLVKGAISSEAFF. CDR3 DNA: TGTGCCAGCAGCTTGGTGAAGGGGGCTATCTCAAGTGAAGCTTTCTTT.

The chain combines TRBV19 with TRBJ2-3; 12 nucleotides match TRBD2. V was clipped by 5 bases and J by 2 bases; unmatched bases: 5. This CDR3 is built from 16 residues. CDR1 is LNHDA, CDR2 SQIVND, per germline (reference sequence). The CDR3 nucleotides are TGTGCCAGTAGTCCTAGGACTAGCGGGGCCACAGATACGCAGTATTTT. Its protein product is CASSPRTSGATDTQYF.

V gene TRBV9 combines with J gene TRBJ1-1, with TRBD1 identical over 7 bases. V gave up 3 bases and J gave up 1 base; unmatched junction bases: 6. Looked up from germline, CDR1 is SGDLS and CDR2 is YYNGEE. The CDR3 covers 15 residues. In DNA form, the CDR3 reads TGTGCCAGCAGCGATACCGGGACAGAGAACACTGAAGCTTTCTTT. Its protein product is CASSDTGTENTEAFF.

The CDR3 region is CASSVGRGDTEAFF. The CDR3 nucleotides are TGTGCCAGCAGCGTAGGGCGGGGGGACACTGAAGCTTTCTTT. The chain has TRBV5-4 and TRBJ1-1; perhaps TRBD1 as D (5 bases). The CDR3 loop spans 14 amino acids. The germline gives CDR1 SGHNT, CDR2 YYREEE (reference sequence). The V and J ends lost 4 bases and 3 bases respectively, with 13 bases between them.

The V and J genes are TRBV5-1 and TRBJ1-2; D unclear. Trimming took 4 bases from V and 5 from J, leaving 18 bases between them. The CDR3 extends over 15 amino acids. Germline values: CDR1 SGHRS, CDR2 YFSETQ. The CDR3 spells CASSPGEGRNYGYTF. CDR3 in DNA: TGCGCCAGCAGCCCCGGGGAGGGTCGAAATTATGGCTACACCTTC.